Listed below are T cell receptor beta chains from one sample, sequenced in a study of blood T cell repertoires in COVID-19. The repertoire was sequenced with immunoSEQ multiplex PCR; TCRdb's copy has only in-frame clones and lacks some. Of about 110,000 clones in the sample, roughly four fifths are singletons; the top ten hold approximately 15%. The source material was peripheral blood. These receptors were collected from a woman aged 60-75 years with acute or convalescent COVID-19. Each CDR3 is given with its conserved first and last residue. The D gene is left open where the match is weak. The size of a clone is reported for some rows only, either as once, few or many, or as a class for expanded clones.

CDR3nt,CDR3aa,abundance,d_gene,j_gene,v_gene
TGTGCCAATCCGGGGGGTGCGTTCGATGGCTACACCTTC,CANPGGAFDGYTF,few,-,TRBJ1-2,TRBV3-1/TRBV3-2
TGTGCCAGCAGGGGGGCTGCCCTCGGAGCTTTCTTT,CASRGAALGAFF,-,-,TRBJ1-1,TRBV2
TGTGCCAGCAGCTTGCGGGGGGGCGGCACCGGGGAGCTGTTTTTT,CASSLRGGGTGELFF,-,TRBD2,TRBJ2-2,TRBV7-9
TGTGCCAGCAGCCGATGGGACACCGGGAATGGAAACACCATATATTTT,CASSRWDTGNGNTIYF,-,-,TRBJ1-3,TRBV3-1/TRBV3-2
TGTGCCTTTCGCCGTTTAGGGGGTTATGGCTACACCTTC,CAFRRLGGYGYTF,-,-,TRBJ1-2,TRBV5-4
TGTGCCAGCAGTACAGGGATTGATCGGAACACTGAAGCTTTCTTT,CASSTGIDRNTEAFF,few,-,TRBJ1-1,TRBV25-1
TGCAGCGTCGATCTCGGGATACAGACCCAGTACTTC,CSVDLGIQTQYF,once,-,TRBJ2-5,TRBV29-1
TGTGCCACCAGTGATTCCCCCTCGAGGGAGCAGTTCTTC,CATSDSPSREQFF,-,-,TRBJ2-1,TRBV24-1
TGCGCCAGCAGCATGAGGTCTGGAGCCGACACCGGGGAGCTGTTTTTT,CASSMRSGADTGELFF,few,-,TRBJ2-2,TRBV5-1
TGTGCCAGCAGCCAGGGGACTGGAAACACCATATATTTT,CASSQGTGNTIYF,-,-,TRBJ1-3,TRBV9
TGTGCCAGCAGTTTCATGGGGGCGCTTGGCTATGGCTACACCTTC,CASSFMGALGYGYTF,-,-,TRBJ1-2,TRBV28
TGCAGCGTTGAGATGGCAGGGATTAGGGAGACCCAGTACTTC,CSVEMAGIRETQYF,once,-,TRBJ2-5,TRBV29-1
TGCGCCAGCAGCTTGGGACAGGCCTCTGGAAACACCATATATTTT,CASSLGQASGNTIYF,once,-,TRBJ1-3,TRBV5-1
TGTGCCAGCAGCATAAGACAGGCCATCTCTGGAAACACCATATATTTT,CASSIRQAISGNTIYF,-,-,TRBJ1-3,TRBV7-2
TGTGCCAGCAGCTTCAGGGGAGGGGATTCACCCCTCCACTTT,CASSFRGGDSPLHF,-,-,TRBJ1-6,TRBV7-2
TGTGCCAGCAGTTGGACAAGGGGGAATTCACCCCTCCACTTT,CASSWTRGNSPLHF,-,-,TRBJ1-6,TRBV6-2/TRBV6-3
TGTGCCAGCAAGGCAGGGATATTAGATGAGCAGTTCTTC,CASKAGILDEQFF,-,-,TRBJ2-1,TRBV2
TGTGCCACCAGCGGACAGGGGGAATCTCGTGGCTACACCTTC,CATSGQGESRGYTF,-,TRBD1,TRBJ1-2,TRBV24-1
TGTGCCACCAGTGGGGACAGGGGGAACTACAATGAGCAGTTCTTC,CATSGDRGNYNEQFF,once,TRBD1,TRBJ2-1,TRBV24-1
TGCGCCAGCAGCCAACGCGAGACAAGGGGTGCTTTCTTT,CASSQRETRGAFF,few,-,TRBJ1-1,TRBV4-3
TGTGCCAGCAGCCAGCAAGACAGGGCGAGAGGTACGCAGTATTTT,CASSQQDRARGTQYF,few,TRBD1,TRBJ2-3,TRBV5-4
TGTGCCAGCAGCCCGGCGGAGGGCGGATACTACGAGCAGTACTTC,CASSPAEGGYYEQYF,-,-,TRBJ2-7,TRBV7-9
TGTGCCAGCTCACCATACGCGGACACCGGGGAGCTGTTTTTT,CASSPYADTGELFF,-,-,TRBJ2-2,TRBV18
TGTGCCAGCAGCCAGTTCGTCGGGGCTAACTATGGCTACACCTTC,CASSQFVGANYGYTF,once,-,TRBJ1-2,TRBV9
TGTGCCAGCCGGGAGTACTCTGGGGCCAACGTCCTGACTTTC,CASREYSGANVLTF,-,-,TRBJ2-6,TRBV28
TGCAGTGCTAGTGTAGGGGGGGGATCTGGAAACACCATATATTTT,CSASVGGGSGNTIYF,-,-,TRBJ1-3,TRBV20-1
TGTGCCATCAGTGAGTACGGAGGAACAGGGGGCGCCTACGAGCAGTACTTC,CAISEYGGTGGAYEQYF,once,TRBD1,TRBJ2-7,TRBV10-3
TGTGCCAGCAGCCTATGGGACAGCTCTGGAAACACCATATATTTT,CASSLWDSSGNTIYF,-,TRBD1,TRBJ1-3,TRBV7-2
TGTGCCAGCAGCCACAGCGGCTACGAGCAGTACTTC,CASSHSGYEQYF,-,-,TRBJ2-7,TRBV7-8
TGTGCCAGCAGTACGAGCACAGGGCTCTACGAGCAGTACTTC,CASSTSTGLYEQYF,-,-,TRBJ2-7,TRBV6-5
TGTGCCAGCAGCGCGGCAGGGGCGAACACTGAAGCTTTCTTT,CASSAAGANTEAFF,-,-,TRBJ1-1,TRBV5-6
TGTGCCAGCAGTACCGACAGTACTGGGGCCAACGTCCTGACTTTC,CASSTDSTGANVLTF,-,-,TRBJ2-6,TRBV6-5
TGTGCCAGCAGCGCGCGGCTAGCCAAAAACATTCAGTACTTC,CASSARLAKNIQYF,-,-,TRBJ2-4,TRBV9
TGTGCCAGCACCCCTCTGGGGGGATTCCCCCAAGAGACCCAGTACTTC,CASTPLGGFPQETQYF,-,-,TRBJ2-5,TRBV6-6
TGCGCCAGCAGCGCTGACAGGGAAGATTCACCCCTCCACTTT,CASSADREDSPLHF,-,TRBD1,TRBJ1-6,TRBV5-1
TGTGCCAGCAGCCCTCCCGGGACAGGGGGGGGCTATGGCTACACCTTC,CASSPPGTGGGYGYTF,once,TRBD1,TRBJ1-2,TRBV3-1/TRBV3-2
TGTGCCAGCAGCGTAGGGCGGCAGGGGGGCTACACCTTC,CASSVGRQGGYTF,few,-,TRBJ1-2,TRBV9
TGTGCCAGCAGCTACGATGATCAGCCCCAGCATTTT,CASSYDDQPQHF,-,-,TRBJ1-5,TRBV12-3/TRBV12-4
TGTGCCAGCAGTGAAGAGGTCAGGGCAGGCACAGATACGCAGTATTTT,CASSEEVRAGTDTQYF,-,-,TRBJ2-3,TRBV2
TGTGCCAGCAGTTACTTCGCCACCCTCTTTACAGGCAGGGACTTCTACGAGCAGTACTTC,CASSYFATLFTGRDFYEQYF,-,-,TRBJ2-7,TRBV6-2/TRBV6-3
TGTGCCAGCAGCTTACCGACAGGGATTGCTGAAGCTTTCTTT,CASSLPTGIAEAFF,-,TRBD1,TRBJ1-1,TRBV7-2
TGTGCCAGTAGACAGTCGAACACTGAAGCTTTCTTT,CASRQSNTEAFF,-,-,TRBJ1-1,TRBV19
TGCGCCAGCAACCCCGGGACAGGCCAAGAGACCCAGTACTTC,CASNPGTGQETQYF,-,TRBD1,TRBJ2-5,TRBV5-1
TGTGCCACCAGCAGAGATTACTGGGACAGCGCGTATGGCTACACCTTC,CATSRDYWDSAYGYTF,few,TRBD1,TRBJ1-2,TRBV15
TGTGCCAGCAGTTCACAGAGGACAGGCCTAGGATCACCCCTCCACTTT,CASSSQRTGLGSPLHF,-,TRBD1,TRBJ1-6,TRBV7-9
TGCGCCAGCAGCCAAGTGTCCGGGGGTCCCCTCCACTTT,CASSQVSGGPLHF,-,-,TRBJ1-6,TRBV4-3
TGCGCCAGCAGCTTTGAGGGTCTGGCCACTGAAGCTTTCTTT,CASSFEGLATEAFF,few,-,TRBJ1-1,TRBV5-1
TGTGCCATCAGGAGAACCAATGAGCAGTTCTTC,CAIRRTNEQFF,-,-,TRBJ2-1,TRBV10-3
TGTGCCAGCATCTTAAGCGCTGAAGCTTTCTTT,CASILSAEAFF,-,-,TRBJ1-1,TRBV12-3/TRBV12-4
TGTGCCAGCAGCCCCCGACGGACAGGCAATGAGCAGTTCTTC,CASSPRRTGNEQFF,once,TRBD1,TRBJ2-1,TRBV7-9
TGTGCTAGTGGTTCCTACGGACTAGCGGGGGAAGATACGCAGTATTTT,CASGSYGLAGEDTQYF,-,TRBD2,TRBJ2-3,TRBV12-5
TGTGCTAGTGGTCTCGGCGCGGGGGGGAGCACAGATACGCAGTATTTT,CASGLGAGGSTDTQYF,once,TRBD2,TRBJ2-3,TRBV12-5
TGTGCCACCAGTGATCCCGCGGGGGTCTACGAGACCCAGTACTTC,CATSDPAGVYETQYF,-,TRBD2,TRBJ2-5,TRBV24-1
TGTGCCAGCAGCCAAGATTCCTCGGGATTCTATGGCTACACCTTC,CASSQDSSGFYGYTF,-,-,TRBJ1-2,TRBV3-1/TRBV3-2
TGTGCCAGCAGCTCCCTGGGCGGGTCCCGTCCCTACGAGCAGTACTTC,CASSSLGGSRPYEQYF,-,-,TRBJ2-7,TRBV7-2